Described below is a single T cell receptor beta chain sequence and its context. This sample is drawn from a study of blood T cell repertoires in COVID-19. In the original processing: Amplifying reference gene primers gave estimates of nucleated cell counts. Here immunoSEQ multiplex PCR was the method, and the copy in TCRdb shows in-frame clones only, minus some. V and J calls and clone size are given by that table; D and trimming were obtained from the DNA. In the table there are about 370,000 clones, around 90% of which are singletons. Per germline, CDR1 MNHEY and CDR2 SVGAGI. The ends lost 4 bases at V and 4 bases at J; junction bases unmatched: 5. There are 14 residues in the CDR3.

The sequenced material came from peripheral blood. This TCR derives from a man younger than 35 with active or convalescent COVID-19. This chain links TRBV6-5 with TRBJ1-2; TRBD1 aligns across 8 bases. The CDR3 DNA reads TGTGCCAGCAGTTCTGGACAGGGAAGCTATGGCTACACCTTC. Its protein is CASSSGQGSYGYTF.